This TCR beta chain was profiled in a study of shared clonotypes between healthy human individuals. Germline lookup yields CDR1 SGDLS and CDR2 YYNGEE. CDR3 length equals 15 residues. Trimming stripped 1 base from V and 4 bases from J, with 14 bases between. Study observations and caveats: A reduction in generation probabilities was seen for non-shared clonotypes relative to those shared by all four donors. Naive subsets generally had larger estimated richness than memory subsets.

The assay used deep level. Profiling relied on immunoSEQ multiplex PCR, and the TCRdb table lists in-frame clones only, not all of them. The sample records nearly 2 million clones, 85% to 95% being singletons. CD45RO negativity and positive selection for CCR7 defined naive CD8 cells, a population that excluded terminally differentiated effector memory CD45RA+ cells. As regards this clone: What it binds is not known.

V usage is TRBV9 and J usage is TRBJ1-1, with D possibly TRBD1 on 6 matching bases. Sequencing was performed on naive CD8+ T cells sorted from blood. This receptor was taken from a man younger than 30 in good health. CDR3 in amino acids: CASSVSGGAATEAFF. Written as DNA, the CDR3 is TGTGCCAGCAGCGTAAGTGGGGGGGCCGCCACTGAAGCTTTCTTT.